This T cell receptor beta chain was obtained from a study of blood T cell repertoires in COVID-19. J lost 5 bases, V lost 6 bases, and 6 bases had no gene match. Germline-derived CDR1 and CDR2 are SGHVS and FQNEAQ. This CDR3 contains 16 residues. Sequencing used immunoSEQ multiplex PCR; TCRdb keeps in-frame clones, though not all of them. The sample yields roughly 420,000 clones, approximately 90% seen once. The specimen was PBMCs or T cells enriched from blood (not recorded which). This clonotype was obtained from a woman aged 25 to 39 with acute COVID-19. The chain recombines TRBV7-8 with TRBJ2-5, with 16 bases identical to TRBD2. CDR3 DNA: TGTGCCAGCAGGCGAGGGACTAGCGGGGGGGTGGAGACCCAGTACTTC. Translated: CASRRGTSGGVETQYF.